The present T cell receptor (beta chain) was sequenced within a study of blood T cell repertoires in COVID-19. Study members were between about 18 and 95 years old and lived in fewer than 30 US regions. Recovered status in Cohort 3 required two negative PCRs, clearance, or symptom resolution. Profiled with immunoSEQ multiplex PCR; TCRdb holds only in-frame clones, not every one. The table lists 150,000 to 200,000 clones, 75% to 90% of them singletons. What was sequenced was PBMCs or T cells enriched from blood (not recorded which). The clonotype was recovered from an older woman who had recovered from COVID-19.

CDR3 region: CASSLVYRRRQGKFF. CDR3 nucleotides: TGTGCCAGCAGCTTAGTATATAGGAGGCGGCAGGGGAAGTTCTTC. The chain links TRBV11-2 to TRBJ2-1, with D tentatively TRBD1 (6 bases). The length of the CDR3 is 15 residues. CDR1 is SGHAT and CDR2 is FQNNGV in the germline V gene. The V end was cut by 1 base, the J end by 14 bases, with 21 bases between. The full variable domain, rest sourced from reference TRBV11-2 and TRBJ2-1, is EAGVAQSPRYKIIEKRQSVAFWCNPISGHATLYWYQQILGQGPKLLIQFQNNGVVDDSQLPKDRFSAERLKGVDSTLKIQPAKLEDSAVYLCASSLVYRRRQGKFFGPGTRLTVL.